The clone carrying this TCR beta chain was detected a few times. Germline V lookup: CDR1 SGHRS, CDR2 YFSETQ. This CDR3 is 14 amino acids long. V dropped 1 base and J dropped 5 bases, with 10 bases sitting between them. This record comes from a study of blood T cell repertoires in COVID-19. The repertoire was sequenced with immunoSEQ multiplex PCR; TCRdb's copy has only in-frame clones and lacks some. Among approximately 190,000 clones listed, roughly 86% were seen once. The sequencing input was PBMCs or T cells enriched from blood (not recorded which). The origin of this receptor is a woman between 40 and 55 years old in a cohort exposed to, infected with or recovered from COVID-19 (not recorded which). This chain joins TRBV5-1 and TRBJ1-5; maybe TRBD1 (5 bases). The CDR3 region has the DNA TGCGCCAGCAGCTTGCAGGGTACGGATCAGCCCCAGCATTTT. Translating it yields CASSLQGTDQPQHF.